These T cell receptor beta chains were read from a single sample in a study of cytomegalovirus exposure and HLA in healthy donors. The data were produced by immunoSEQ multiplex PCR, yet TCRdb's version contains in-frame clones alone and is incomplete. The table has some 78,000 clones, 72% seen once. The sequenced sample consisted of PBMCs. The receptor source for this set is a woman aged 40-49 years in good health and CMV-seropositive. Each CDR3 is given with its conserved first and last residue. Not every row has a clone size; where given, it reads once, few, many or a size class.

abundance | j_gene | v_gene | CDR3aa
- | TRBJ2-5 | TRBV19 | CASSREMFKETQYF
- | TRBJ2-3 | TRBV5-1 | CASSPGLAVDTQYF
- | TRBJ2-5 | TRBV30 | CAWSQILYGGGGETQYF
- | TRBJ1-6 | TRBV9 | CASSDTGNSPLHF
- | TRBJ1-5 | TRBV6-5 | CASHSGTDNQPQHF
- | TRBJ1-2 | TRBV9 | CASSVEEGPFYGYTF
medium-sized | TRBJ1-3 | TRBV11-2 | CASSSRLTEGNTIYF
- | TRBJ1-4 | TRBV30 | CAWTVNEKLFF
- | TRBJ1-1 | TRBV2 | CASSGGGTTEAFF
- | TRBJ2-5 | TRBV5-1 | CASSLETSGKETQYF
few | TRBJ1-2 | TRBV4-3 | CASSQDLVEDLGYTF
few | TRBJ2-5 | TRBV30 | CAWSALEVAVRETQYF
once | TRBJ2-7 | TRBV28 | CATNFHQGAYEQYF
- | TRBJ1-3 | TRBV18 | CASSPTYSQSLSGNTIYF
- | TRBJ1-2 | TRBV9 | CASRGGQGSLSGYTF
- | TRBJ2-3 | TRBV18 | CASSPEGAGGTDTQYF
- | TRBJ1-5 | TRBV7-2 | CASSTGQGATQPQHF
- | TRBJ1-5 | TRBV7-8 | CASSPDRGRHQPQHF
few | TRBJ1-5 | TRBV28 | CASMRLKGSNQPQHF
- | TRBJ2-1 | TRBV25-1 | CASSADLRNEQFF
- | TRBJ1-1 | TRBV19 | CASTLTEMNTEAFF
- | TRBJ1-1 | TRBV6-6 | CASSYMANTEAFF
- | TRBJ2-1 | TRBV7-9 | CASSPLRANEQFF
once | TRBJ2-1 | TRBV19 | CASRPRASDEQFF
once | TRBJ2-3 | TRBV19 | CACSDGRGNPDTQYF
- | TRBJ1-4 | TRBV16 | CASSQYTTNEKLFF
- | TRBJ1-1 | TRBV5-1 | CASSQTTGNTEAFF
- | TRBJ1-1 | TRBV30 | CAWSVIWGQGSTEAFF
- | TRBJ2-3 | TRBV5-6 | CASSLRQVGTDTQYF
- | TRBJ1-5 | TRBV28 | CASRRTVNQPQHF
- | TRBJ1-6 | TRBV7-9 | CASSQTGPQGSPLHF
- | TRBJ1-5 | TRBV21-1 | CASGTGQGNFGNQPQHF
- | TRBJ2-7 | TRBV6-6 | CASSQSRGSYEQYF
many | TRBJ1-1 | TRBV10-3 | CAIGGIGEITEAFF
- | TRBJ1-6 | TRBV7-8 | CASSLQGGSPLHF
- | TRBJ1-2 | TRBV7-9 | CASSFAGSRSGGYTF
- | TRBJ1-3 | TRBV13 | CASSSRDAGNTIYF
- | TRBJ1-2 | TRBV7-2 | CASSSLTGGYTF
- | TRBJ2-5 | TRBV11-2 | CASSFSGGAGETQYF
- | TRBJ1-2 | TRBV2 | CASTGTGGTLNYGYTF
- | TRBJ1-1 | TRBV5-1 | CASSLVTGNTEAFF
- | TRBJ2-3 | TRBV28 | CASRTDRDNPTDTQYF
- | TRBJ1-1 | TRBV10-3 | CASKPGQGNTEAFF
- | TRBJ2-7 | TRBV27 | CASSLRGSYEQYF
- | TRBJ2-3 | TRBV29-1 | CSVVVQGVGDTQYF
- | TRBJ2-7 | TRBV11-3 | CASSLGFSGRRIF
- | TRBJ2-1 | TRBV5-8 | CASSPDGTANNEQFF
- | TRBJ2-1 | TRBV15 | CATSLGTVTGNEQFF
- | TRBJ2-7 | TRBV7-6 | CASSLGTGPSYEQYF